These T cell receptor beta chains were read from a single sample in a study of T cells in Graves' hyperthyroidism and ophthalmopathy. TCRdb re-called the multiplex PCR reads through MiXCR, storing one row per CDR3 protein. The sample carries 640,000 or so distinct CDR3 sequences, roughly 14% recorded once. The sequencing sample was made of blood. Source of these receptors: a woman between 35 and 50 years old with Graves' ophthalmopathy. Both conserved end residues are part of each CDR3. The order of the fields is clone size, J gene, CDR3 length, V gene, D gene, CDR3 DNA, CDR3 protein. A D gene is named only where the DNA matches it firmly. Clone size, where shown, is once, few, many, or a class for clones that have expanded.

>many|TRBJ2-7|13|TRBV20-1|TRBD2
TGCAGTGCTAGAGTTGGGCGGGAGTGGGAGCAGTACTTC
CSARVGREWEQYF
>.|TRBJ1-5|20|TRBV6-2/TRBV6-3|TRBD1
TGTGCCAGCAGTCGTAGGACCTGGGACAGGGGGCTGGTGGGCAATCAGCCCCAGCATTTT
CASSRRTWDRGLVGNQPQHF
>many|TRBJ2-5|13|TRBV15|.
TGTGCCACCAGCAGAGACCCACAAGAGACCCAGTACTTC
CATSRDPQETQYF
>.|TRBJ1-2|12|TRBV12-3/TRBV12-4|.
TGTGCCAGCAGTTTCCCCGGCGGTAGCTACACCTTC
CASSFPGGSYTF
>many|TRBJ2-3|12|TRBV28|.
TGTGCCAGTCCTGGCCGGGGCGGGGAGCAGTATTTT
CASPGRGGEQYF
>many|TRBJ2-7|15|TRBV4-3|TRBD1
TGCGCCAGCAGCCAAGAACGGACAGGGGACTACGAGCAGTACTTC
CASSQERTGDYEQYF
>many|TRBJ2-7|15|TRBV6-2/TRBV6-3|.
TGTGCCAGCAGTTACGGGTTAGCGGCAGTCTACGAGCAGTACTTC
CASSYGLAAVYEQYF
>many|TRBJ2-7|15|TRBV19|TRBD2
TGTGCCAGTAGACCCTCGGAGGGAGGGAACTACGAGCAGTACTTC
CASRPSEGGNYEQYF
>few|TRBJ1-1|13|TRBV19|.
TGTGCCAGTAGTGCCCTCTTGGACACTGAAGCTTTCTTT
CASSALLDTEAFF
>many|TRBJ2-5|16|TRBV5-6|.
TGTGCCAGCAGCTTGGACGACCTAGGGGCTCAAGAGACCCAGTACTTC
CASSLDDLGAQETQYF
>many|TRBJ1-2|13|TRBV30|.
TGTGCCTGGACTATCGGGACGAGCTATGGCTACACCTTC
CAWTIGTSYGYTF
>.|TRBJ2-2|14|TRBV20-1|.
TGCAGTGCTACCCAGGGGTTCAACACCGGGGAGCTGTTTTTT
CSATQGFNTGELFF
>many|TRBJ2-1|14|TRBV6-2/TRBV6-3|.
TGTGCCAGCAGCAAAGTTGAGACATACAATGAGCAGTTCTTC
CASSKVETYNEQFF
>many|TRBJ2-7|15|TRBV7-9|.
TGTGCCAGCAGCGAACCGGGCGAAAGATCCTACGAGCAGTACTTC
CASSEPGERSYEQYF
>many|TRBJ2-5|16|TRBV27|TRBD2
TGTGCCAGCAGTTCCTGGACTAGCGGGACACAAGAGACCCAGTACTTC
CASSSWTSGTQETQYF
>many|TRBJ2-5|14|TRBV7-3|.
TGTGCCAGCAGCATAGGCGGCTTACAAGAGACCCAGTACTTC
CASSIGGLQETQYF
>many|TRBJ2-2|12|TRBV5-1|.
TGCGCCAGCAGCCCGCACGCCGGGGAGCTGTTTTTT
CASSPHAGELFF
>many|TRBJ1-2|12|TRBV6-1|TRBD1
TGTGCCAGCAGTGTGGCGGACAGGGGCTGGACCTTC
CASSVADRGWTF
>many|TRBJ1-5|13|TRBV27|TRBD1
TGTGCCAGCTCGGACAGGGGGGTTCAGCCCCAGCATTTT
CASSDRGVQPQHF
>many|TRBJ2-7|15|TRBV2|TRBD2
TGTGCCAGCAGGGAAAGACTAGCGGGAGACTACGAGCAGTACTTC
CASRERLAGDYEQYF
>many|TRBJ2-2|14|TRBV27|.
TGTGCCAGCAGTCCAGGATTGAATCGCGGGGAGCTGTTTTTT
CASSPGLNRGELFF
>.|TRBJ2-7|15|TRBV18|.
TGTGCCAGCTCACCACCGGGGAGACAGGTTTTGGAGCAGTACTTC
CASSPPGRQVLEQYF
>many|TRBJ2-7|14|TRBV5-1|TRBD1
TGCGCCAGCAGCTTGGGGGACAGGGAGGACGAGCAGTACTTC
CASSLGDREDEQYF
>.|TRBJ2-5|14|TRBV6-5|TRBD1
TGTGCCAGCAGTCTACAGGGGGCAGCGGAGACCCAGTACTTC
CASSLQGAAETQYF
>many|TRBJ2-7|13|TRBV20-1|.
TGCAGTGCCGAAGGAGGACTCTCCTACGAGCAGTACTTC
CSAEGGLSYEQYF
>many|TRBJ1-1|14|TRBV11-2|.
TGTGCCAGCAGCTTTTGGGATATGAACACTGAAGCTTTCTTT
CASSFWDMNTEAFF
>many|TRBJ1-6|16|TRBV12-3/TRBV12-4|.
TGTGCCAGCAGTTTAGATGTGAGCTCCTATAATTCACCCCTCCACTTT
CASSLDVSSYNSPLHF
>many|TRBJ2-7|14|TRBV6-2/TRBV6-3|.
TGTGCCAGCAGAATGGAGGTTCTCGATGATGAGCAGTACTTC
CASRMEVLDDEQYF
>.|TRBJ2-7|16|TRBV9|.
TGTGCCAGCAGCGTAGATGGCAACATCCTCAGGGCCGAGCAGTACTTC
CASSVDGNILRAEQYF
>many|TRBJ1-5|13|TRBV6-1|.
TGTGCCAGCAGGATGGATGTTAGTCAGCCCCAGCATTTT
CASRMDVSQPQHF
>few|TRBJ2-2|18|TRBV6-1|TRBD1
TGTGCCAGCAGGAATCGCTTCGAGGGACAGGGGAGAACCGGGGAGCTGTTTTTT
CASRNRFEGQGRTGELFF
>many|TRBJ2-3|16|TRBV28|TRBD2
TGTGCCAGCAGTCCCGGACTAGCGGGAAGCACAGATACGCAGTATTTT
CASSPGLAGSTDTQYF
>few|TRBJ2-7|14|TRBV20-1|.
TGCAGTGTTTTCTCAGCCCAGAGCTCCTACGAGCAGTACTTC
CSVFSAQSSYEQYF
>few|TRBJ2-4|14|TRBV7-2|.
TGTGCCAGCAGCTTAGGAGTGGGGAACCACATTCAGTACTTC
CASSLGVGNHIQYF
>many|TRBJ1-1|12|TRBV29-1|.
TGCAGCGTCCACTCCGGGACAATCGTAGCTTTCTTT
CSVHSGTIVAFF
>many|TRBJ2-7|17|TRBV9|TRBD2
TGTGCCAGCAGCGTAGGGACTAGCGGGATCGAAATCGACGAGCAGTACTTC
CASSVGTSGIEIDEQYF
>.|TRBJ2-7|15|TRBV18|TRBD1
TGTGCCAGCTCTCGACAGGGCACGAGCTCCTACGAGCAGTACTTC
CASSRQGTSSYEQYF
>many|TRBJ2-7|11|TRBV28|.
TGTGCCAGCGGCGGTGACTACGAGCAGTACTTC
CASGGDYEQYF
>.|TRBJ1-2|15|TRBV28|.
TGTGCCAGCAGTTTGAGGAGGCTCAAGAACTATGGCTACACCTTC
CASSLRRLKNYGYTF
>few|TRBJ2-5|11|TRBV5-1|.
TGCGCCAGCAGCTTGGACCGGGAAAAATACTTC
CASSLDREKYF
>.|TRBJ1-2|14|TRBV5-1|.
TGCGCCAGCAGCTCCGGGACAAGGGGAGATGGCTACACCTTC
CASSSGTRGDGYTF
>.|TRBJ1-2|14|TRBV29-1|.
TGCAGCGCCCACCTCTCGACAGAACTCTATGGCTACACCTTC
CSAHLSTELYGYTF